This T cell receptor (beta chain) was identified during a study of cytomegalovirus exposure and HLA in healthy donors. General study points: Among TCR sequences, most were rare, though some public TCRs appeared in many donors. In vitro checks showed that three CMV-associated chains really do target CMV antigens.

60 Vbeta and 13 Jbeta primers were used in PCR. TCRdb's table, derived via immunoSEQ multiplex PCR, lists solely in-frame clones and lacks some. The sample lists about 150,000 clones; over 70% were seen once. A word on this clone: Antigen: not known.

The CDR3 extends over 13 amino acids. In germline, CDR1 is MDHEN, CDR2 SYDVKM. V was cut by 8 bases and J by 0 bases, with 8 bases left in between. This clonotype was obtained from a woman in her thirties in good health and CMV-seropositive. Specimen: PBMCs. This chain links TRBV28 with TRBJ1-5; D is undetermined. CDR3 sequence reads: CASGGVSNQPQHF. The CDR3 DNA follows: TGTGCCAGCGGAGGCGTTAGCAATCAGCCCCAGCATTTT.